Shown below are 5 T cell receptor beta chains from a single sample sequenced in a study of T cell changes during pregnancy in multiple sclerosis. Measured with immunoSEQ multiplex PCR; TCRdb has only the in-frame clones, and not every one. Of around 130,000 clones listed, roughly 97% are singletons. Here the sequenced sample was peripheral blood, taken after pregnancy. The receptors here all came from a female donor with multiple sclerosis, enrolled in a pregnancy study.

The V gene is TRBV5-4, the J gene TRBJ2-5, with TRBD2 identical over 8 bases. This CDR3 has 15 residues. J gave up 1 base and V 0 bases, and 2 bases lay outside the gene matches. Germline values: CDR1 SGHNT, CDR2 YYREEE (reference sequence). CDR3 protein: CASSLGGRLQETQYF. The DNA of the CDR3 is TGTGCCAGCAGCTTGGGCGGGAGGCTCCAAGAGACCCAGTACTTC.

This clone was seen only once. The DNA for the CDR3 is TGTGCCAGCAGTACCGGGACAGCCCTTCACTATGGCTACACCTTC. The encoded protein is CASSTGTALHYGYTF. The V gene is TRBV2, the J gene TRBJ1-2, with 7 nucleotides matching TRBD1. Germline CDR1 SNHLY, CDR2 FYNNEI. The CDR3 spans 15 residues. V gave up 5 bases and J gave up 3 bases; unmatched junction bases: 9. The full variable domain, its missing parts supplied by reference TRBV2 and TRBJ1-2, is EPEVTQTPSHQVTQMGQEVILRCVPISNHLYFYWYRQILGQKVEFLVSFYNNEISEKSEIFDDQFSVERPDGSNFTLKIRSTKLEDSAMYFCASSTGTALHYGYTFGSGTRLTVV.

This clone is a singleton in its sample. This chain joins TRBV4-3 and TRBJ1-1; possibly TRBD1 for D (5 bases). In germline, CDR1 is LGHNA, CDR2 YSLEER. The CDR3 runs to 14 residues. The V end lost 5 bases, the J end lost 0 bases, and 10 bases lay between the germline ends. In DNA, the CDR3 is TGCGCCAGCAGCGAGCAGGGTGTGAACACTGAAGCTTTCTTT. Protein product: CASSEQGVNTEAFF.

This sequence joins TRBV2 and TRBJ2-7; 9 bases are a match to TRBD1. CDR1 is SNHLY, CDR2 FYNNEI, per germline. The trim removed 4 bases at V and 1 base at J, leaving 2 bases unmatched. The CDR3 contains 14 residues. The DNA of the CDR3 is TGTGCCAGCAGTGCGGGACAGGGATCCTACGAGCAGTACTTC. Encoded protein: CASSAGQGSYEQYF.

This chain uses TRBV5-1 with TRBJ1-1; D call uncertain. Germline V gene sequence: CDR1 SGHRS, CDR2 YFSETQ. The ends were cut back, 1 base at V and 3 bases at J, with 7 bases in the middle. The CDR3 runs to 13 residues. The CDR3: CASSLTRYTEAFF. CDR3 sequence (DNA): TGCGCCAGCAGCTTGACCAGGTACACTGAAGCTTTCTTT. The entire variable domain, with the rest obtained from reference TRBV5-1 and TRBJ1-1, is as follows: KAGVTQTPRYLIKTRGQQVTLSCSPISGHRSVSWYQQTPGQGLQFLFEYFSETQRNKGNFPGRFSGRQFSNSRSEMNVSTLELGDSALYLCASSLTRYTEAFFGQGTRLTVV.